Here is one T cell receptor beta chain with its context. No antigen is known for it. No per-base quality is available; no much larger clone lies one base away. The donors were healthy, HIV-negative adults with no recently reported acute infections or vaccinations. Only Caucasian adults living in Nashville, Tennessee, USA were represented among the donors. CD4+ T cells were enriched by magnetic negative selection; naive cells were then positively selected on CD45RA, and the negative fraction formed the memory subset. After blood collection by leukapheresis, PBMCs were isolated using Ficoll-Histopaque density gradient centrifugation and then cryopreserved in the vapor phase of liquid nitrogen. Purity and quantity of every magnetically sorted T cell population were checked by analytical flow cytometry. Genomic DNA was isolated from every sorted fraction and measured by UV absorbance on a Nanodrop 2000c.

The sample belongs to a study of shared clonotypes between healthy human individuals (dated by TCRdb to 2020 to 2022). With respect to the entire study: The cohort included a few men and a couple of women between 18 and 49 years of age. For each donor, CD4 naive and CD4 memory were each given three plates, CD8 naive was given two plates, and CD8 memory was given one plate. Blood TCR repertoires of a handful of healthy adults were deeply sequenced to estimate repertoire size and the extent of clonotype sharing between individuals. Libraries were prepared and TCR repertoires were sequenced by different laboratories using diverse techniques, in order to increase sequencing depth and limit assay-specific biases. Leukapheresis yielded between about 0.94 and 8.9 billion PBMCs per donor. Overall results and qualifications from the work: Even with the large sequencing depth, rarefaction of the sorted-subset datasets indicated that sequencing was incomplete. Sampling was restricted to blood, and TCR repertoires in tissue are likely to differ from TCR repertoires in blood. Based on pairwise subsampling, the degree of clonotype sharing among donors was expected to be affected by sequencing depth. Across four donors, roughly 5.1% of naive CD4, roughly 3.3% of naive CD8, around 2.1% of memory CD4, and about 0.4% of memory CD8 clonotypes were shared. Estimated clonotype richness was generally larger for naive than for memory subsets. Because the study included a small number of donors, the genetic and exposure-history diversity represented was limited. Compared with non-shared clonotypes, the clonotypes found in all four sorted-subset donors had higher generation probabilities.

Including cysteine and phenylalanine, the CDR3 has 13 amino acids. The read is trimmed to its CDR3 DNA, 39 bases read in frame from base 1. From the germline V gene, CDR1 is SQVTM and CDR2 is ANQGSEA. Deletion took 4 bases off V and 6 bases off J, with a span of 15 bases between the germline ends. Using the deep immunoSEQ assay, multiplex PCR amplified TCR CDR3 regions from genomic DNA. Extracted genomic DNA from each cell subset was distributed evenly across all wells of several immunoSEQ 96-well plates, and each plate was treated as a replicate. Each replicate PCR for sorted subsets received 150 to 250 ng genomic DNA, equal to roughly 29,000 T cell genomes. The purified libraries were quantified using a Qubit 3.0 fluorometer, sized with a Bioanalyzer 2100, and then quantified again using the KAPA Library Quantification kit. Every immunoSEQ 96-well plate was sequenced on a dedicated single-read 150-cycle Illumina NextSeq 550 flow cell. On the study's bioinformatics: Because only junctional sequences without quality scores were contained in the immunoSEQ output, filtering matching that applied to full-length reads could not be performed. Sequences were annotated with PyIR, a Python wrapper for IgBLAST v1.9, and V/J genes and CDR3 were assigned using IMGT germline references. Reads were filtered out if the reads had weak V/J assignments (E-value above 1e-6), no CDR3, stop codons, out-of-frame junctions, or ambiguous translated residues. V3J clonotypes were defined as sequences sharing the same inferred V gene, J gene, and CDR3 amino acid sequence. To compute the percentage overlap between repertoires, the number of shared unique clonotypes was divided by the size of the smaller repertoire. Repertoire richness was assessed with RTK rarefaction, the Chao1 estimator, and Recon v2.1 estimates of unobserved clonotypes. OLGA was used to compute generation probabilities for all TCRbeta clonotypes that the gDNA method yielded from a handful of donors. The immuneACCESS repertoire file appears here via TCRdb, limited to in-frame rearrangements. These files lack a portion of the clones; in checked studies, under half of the deficit traces to unresolved V genes, and the cause of the others is not known. The V and J calls and clone size were taken over from that table, and D and trimming were inferred from the DNA. Across this sample there are some 1,400,000 clones, with around 97% seen only once. The ten largest clones represent approximately 1.1% of the sample.

The sequenced material came from naive CD4+ T cells sorted from blood. Per the publication, the cell subset or site label means: CD45RA+ positively selected. The origin of this receptor is a man aged 25 to 40 in good health. The chain joins TRBV29-1 to TRBJ1-1, with an unclear D gene assignment. The nucleotide sequence is TGCAGCGTTGCGGCAGAAGGGTGGTCTGAAGCTTTCTTT. Its protein product is CSVAAEGWSEAFF.